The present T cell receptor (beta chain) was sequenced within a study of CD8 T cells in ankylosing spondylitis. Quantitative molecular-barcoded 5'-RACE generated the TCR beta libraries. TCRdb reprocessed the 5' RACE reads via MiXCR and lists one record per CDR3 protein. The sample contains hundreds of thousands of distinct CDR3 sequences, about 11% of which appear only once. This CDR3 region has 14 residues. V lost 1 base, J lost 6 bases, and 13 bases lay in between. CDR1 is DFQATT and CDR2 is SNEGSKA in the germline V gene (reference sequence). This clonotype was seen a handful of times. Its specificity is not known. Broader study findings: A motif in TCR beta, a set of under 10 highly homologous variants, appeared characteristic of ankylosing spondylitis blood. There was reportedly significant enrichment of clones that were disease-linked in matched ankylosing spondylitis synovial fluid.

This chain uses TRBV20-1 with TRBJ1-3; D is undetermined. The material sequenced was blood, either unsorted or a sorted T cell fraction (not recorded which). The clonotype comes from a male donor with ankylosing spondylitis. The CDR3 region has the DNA TGCAGTGCTAGAGTCGGGCGGCCTTTAAACACCATATATTTT. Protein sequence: CSARVGRPLNTIYF.